This T cell receptor beta chain appears in the sequencing data of a study of a mutant IDH1 vaccine in newly diagnosed glioma. Looking at the study overall: The start of vaccination came 4-6 weeks after radiotherapy alone, or with temozolomide cycles. Former treatment meant radiotherapy, temozolomide, or both; the majority had gotten both.

Some clones are missing from TCRdb's copy, which holds only in-frame ones; the method was immunoSEQ multiplex PCR. The table records 50,000 to 75,000 clones, about 86% of them present only once. Germline CDR1 and CDR2: SQVTM and ANQGSEA. The CDR3 sequence is 16 residues long. The V and J ends lost 8 bases and 3 bases respectively, with 24 bases between them. Indicated time point: week 5, during vaccination. Vaccinated patients received 300 ug of mutant IDH1 20-mer peptide per dose, with topical imiquimod. Donors had new WHO grade 3 or 4 IDH1-mutant, ATRX-lost astrocytomas. Note on this clone: Its antigen remains unidentified.

This chain connects TRBV29-1 to TRBJ2-3, with D tentatively TRBD1 or TRBD2 (6 bases each). Sequenced here: PBMCs, sampled from a glioma patient whose treatment included an IDH1 peptide vaccine. This sequence was found in a woman aged 50 to 60 with glioma. Written as DNA, the CDR3 is TGCAGCACGATGGGTGGAGGGGGGCTGGGTACAGATACGCAGTATTTT. Residues: CSTMGGGGLGTDTQYF.